Described below is a single T cell receptor beta chain sequence and its context. These data originate in a study of CD4+ T cells in melanoma. Sequenced by immunoSEQ multiplex PCR; TCRdb stores in-frame clones only, minus some. This table has 10,000 or so clones, about three quarters appearing once. The specimen sequenced was cells from a culture (not recorded whether cultured in vitro). This clonotype was obtained from a human donor with melanoma.

CDR3 DNA sequence: TGTGCCAGCACAAGAGGGGTCGAGCAGTACTTC. The encoded protein is CASTRGVEQYF. The chain joins TRBV27 to TRBJ2-7; D assignment may be TRBD1 or TRBD2 (5 bases each). Germline V CDR1 and CDR2: MNHEY, SMNVEV (reference sequence). This CDR3 has 11 residues. V lost 7 bases, J lost 6 bases, and 10 bases lay in between.